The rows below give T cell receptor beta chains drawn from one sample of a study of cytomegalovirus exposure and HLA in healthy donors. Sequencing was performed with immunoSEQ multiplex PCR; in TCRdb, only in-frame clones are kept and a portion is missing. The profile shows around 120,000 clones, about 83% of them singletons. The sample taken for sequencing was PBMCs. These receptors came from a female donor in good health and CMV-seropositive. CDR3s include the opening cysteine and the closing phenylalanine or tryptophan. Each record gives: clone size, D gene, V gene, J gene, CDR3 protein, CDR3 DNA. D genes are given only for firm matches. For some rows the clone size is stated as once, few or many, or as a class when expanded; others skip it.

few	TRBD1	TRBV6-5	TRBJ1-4	CASSYGQGQNEKLFF	TGTGCCAGCAGTTACGGACAGGGACAGAATGAAAAACTGTTTTTT
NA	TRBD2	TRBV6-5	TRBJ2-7	CATGTSEYEQYF	TGTGCCACCGGGACTAGCGAATACGAGCAGTACTTC
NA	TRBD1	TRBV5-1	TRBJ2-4	CASSRTGTGENIQYF	TGCGCCAGCAGCCGTACCGGGACAGGGGAGAACATTCAGTACTTC
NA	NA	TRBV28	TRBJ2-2	CASRPTSTGHTGELFF	TGTGCCAGCAGGCCTACTTCTACAGGGCACACCGGGGAGCTGTTTTTT
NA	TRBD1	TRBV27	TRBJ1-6	CASSVTGVSPLHF	TGTGCCAGCAGTGTGACAGGGGTGTCACCCCTCCACTTT
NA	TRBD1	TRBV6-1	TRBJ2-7	CASVGTGRYEQYF	TGTGCCAGCGTTGGGACAGGGCGGTACGAGCAGTACTTC
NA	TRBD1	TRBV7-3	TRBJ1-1	CASSHGQGNTEAFF	TGTGCCAGCAGCCACGGACAGGGAAACACTGAAGCTTTCTTT
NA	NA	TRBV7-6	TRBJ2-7	CASSRGGLDEQYF	TGTGCCAGCAGCCGAGGTGGTTTAGACGAGCAGTACTTC
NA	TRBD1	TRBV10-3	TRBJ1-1	CAISLTGVNTEAFF	TGTGCCATCAGTCTAACAGGGGTGAACACTGAAGCTTTCTTT
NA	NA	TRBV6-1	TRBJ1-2	CASKTGQGYGYTF	TGTGCCAGTAAAACAGGGCAGGGCTATGGCTACACCTTC
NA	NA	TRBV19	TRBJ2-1	CASSIVKWSSYNEQFF	TGTGCCAGTAGTATAGTGAAGTGGAGCTCCTACAATGAGCAGTTCTTC
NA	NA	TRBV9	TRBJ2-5	CASSTRASGGETQYF	TGTGCCAGCAGCACACGGGCCAGCGGAGGAGAGACCCAGTACTTC
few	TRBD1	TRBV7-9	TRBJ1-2	CASSLSAGQGYTF	TGTGCCAGCAGCTTATCGGCGGGACAGGGCTACACCTTC
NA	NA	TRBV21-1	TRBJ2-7	CASSRMRAGFEQYF	TGTGCCAGCAGCCGCATGAGGGCGGGGTTCGAGCAGTACTTC
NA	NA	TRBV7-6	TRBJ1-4	CATSGRTSTNEKLFF	TGTGCCACCTCGGGGAGAACATCAACTAATGAAAAACTGTTTTTT
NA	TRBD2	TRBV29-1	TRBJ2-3	CSVVVGGNVDTQYF	TGCAGCGTTGTGGTGGGAGGGAATGTGGATACGCAGTATTTT
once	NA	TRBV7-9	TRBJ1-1	CASSLLAGTEAFF	TGTGCCAGCAGCTTACTGGCGGGGACTGAAGCTTTCTTT
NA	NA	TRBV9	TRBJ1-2	CASSPTPGDYGYTF	TGTGCCAGCAGCCCGACCCCAGGGGACTATGGCTACACCTTC
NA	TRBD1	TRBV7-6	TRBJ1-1	CASSRGQGHTEAFF	TGTGCCAGCAGCCGAGGACAGGGGCACACTGAAGCTTTCTTT
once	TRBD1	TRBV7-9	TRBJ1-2	CASSPTGDGYTF	TGTGCCAGCAGCCCGACAGGGGATGGCTACACCTTC
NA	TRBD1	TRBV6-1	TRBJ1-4	CASTGGTANEKLFF	TGTGCCAGCACGGGAGGGACAGCGAATGAAAAACTGTTTTTT
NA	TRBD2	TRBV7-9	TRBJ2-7	CASSPQRGSAYEQYF	TGTGCCAGCAGCCCGCAGCGGGGGAGCGCCTACGAGCAGTACTTC
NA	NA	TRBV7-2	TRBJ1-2	CASSLKWGGENVNYGYTF	TGTGCCAGCAGCCTTAAGTGGGGGGGTGAGAACGTTAACTATGGCTACACCTTC
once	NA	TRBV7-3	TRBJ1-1	CASSPFTVSEAFF	TGTGCCAGCAGCCCTTTTACAGTCTCTGAAGCTTTCTTT
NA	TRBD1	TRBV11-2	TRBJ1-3	CATQYNRGPGNTIYF	TGTGCCACCCAATACAACAGGGGACCTGGAAACACCATATATTTT
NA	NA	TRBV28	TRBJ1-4	CASSLSLGNEKLFF	TGTGCCAGCAGTTTATCCCTAGGTAATGAAAAACTGTTTTTT
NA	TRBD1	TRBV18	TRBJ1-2	CASSGTDSYGYTF	TGTGCCAGCTCCGGGACAGATTCGTATGGCTACACCTTC
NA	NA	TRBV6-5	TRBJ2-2	CASSYPGRVGTGELFF	TGTGCCAGCAGTTACCCGGGCAGGGTGGGCACCGGGGAGCTGTTTTTT
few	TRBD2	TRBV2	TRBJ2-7	CASGLAGVTGYEQYF	TGTGCCAGCGGACTAGCGGGAGTGACGGGGTACGAGCAGTACTTC
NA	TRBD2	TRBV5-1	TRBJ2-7	CASTPSGSNEQYF	TGCGCCAGCACCCCTAGCGGGAGTAACGAGCAGTACTTC
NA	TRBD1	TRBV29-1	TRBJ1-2	CSVAGTGDLYTF	TGCAGCGTTGCTGGGACAGGGGACCTCTACACCTTC
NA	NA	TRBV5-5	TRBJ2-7	CASSLNMEQYF	TGTGCCAGCAGCTTAAACATGGAGCAGTACTTC
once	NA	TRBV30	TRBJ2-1	CAWSSGYSSYNEQFF	TGTGCCTGGAGTAGCGGGTACAGCTCCTACAATGAGCAGTTCTTC
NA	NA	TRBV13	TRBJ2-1	CASSPGLSYNEQFF	TGTGCCAGCAGCCCGGGACTCTCCTACAATGAGCAGTTCTTC
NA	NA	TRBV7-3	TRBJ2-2	CASSLKQWNTGELFF	TGTGCCAGCAGCTTGAAACAGTGGAACACCGGGGAGCTGTTTTTT
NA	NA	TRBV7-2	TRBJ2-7	CASSSPGQGSYEQYF	TGTGCCAGCAGCTCCCCGGGACAAGGCTCCTACGAGCAGTACTTC
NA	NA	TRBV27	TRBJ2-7	CASSLEFTYEQYF	TGTGCCAGCAGTTTAGAGTTTACCTACGAGCAGTACTTC
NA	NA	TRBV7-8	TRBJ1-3	CASSRQNSGNTIYF	TGTGCCAGCAGCCGACAGAACTCTGGAAACACCATATATTTT
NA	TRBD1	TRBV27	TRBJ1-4	CASSLSTGGPAGKLFF	TGTGCCAGCAGTTTATCGACAGGGGGCCCCGCGGGAAAACTGTTTTTT
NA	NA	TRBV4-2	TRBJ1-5	CASSQDIANGATQPQHF	TGTGCCAGCAGCCAAGATATTGCAAATGGGGCAACTCAGCCCCAGCATTTT
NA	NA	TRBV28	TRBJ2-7	CASSRGARGTGEYEQYF	TGTGCCAGCAGCCGCGGGGCAAGAGGTACTGGGGAGTACGAGCAGTACTTC
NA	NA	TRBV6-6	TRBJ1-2	CASKRSRGAAGYTF	TGTGCCAGCAAACGAAGTCGGGGGGCGGCGGGCTACACCTTC
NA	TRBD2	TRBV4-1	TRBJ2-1	CASSQEFAGGRSNEQFF	TGCGCCAGCAGCCAAGAATTTGCGGGGGGGCGGAGCAATGAGCAGTTCTTC